The source of this T cell receptor beta chain is a study of T cell responses to AZD1222 COVID-19 vaccine. Overall study findings and caveats: There were mostly white British donors and more females than males, and clonal diversity was possibly underestimated.

Note on this clone: Its antigen is unknown.

TCRdb's copy holds only in-frame clones and misses some; the assay was immunoSEQ multiplex PCR. This sample has around 100,000 clones, with about 90% found just once. This receptor was taken from an adult in good health. Sequenced here: peripheral blood, sampled on day 0 of AZD1222 vaccination.

CDR3 sequence (DNA): TGTGCCAGCATGAAGGACACTGAAGCTTTCTTT. It is translated as CASMKDTEAFF. The rearrangement joins TRBV12-3 or TRBV12-4 to TRBJ1-1, with D hard to call. This CDR3 region has 11 residues. The V and J ends lost 7 bases and 3 bases respectively, with 6 bases between them.